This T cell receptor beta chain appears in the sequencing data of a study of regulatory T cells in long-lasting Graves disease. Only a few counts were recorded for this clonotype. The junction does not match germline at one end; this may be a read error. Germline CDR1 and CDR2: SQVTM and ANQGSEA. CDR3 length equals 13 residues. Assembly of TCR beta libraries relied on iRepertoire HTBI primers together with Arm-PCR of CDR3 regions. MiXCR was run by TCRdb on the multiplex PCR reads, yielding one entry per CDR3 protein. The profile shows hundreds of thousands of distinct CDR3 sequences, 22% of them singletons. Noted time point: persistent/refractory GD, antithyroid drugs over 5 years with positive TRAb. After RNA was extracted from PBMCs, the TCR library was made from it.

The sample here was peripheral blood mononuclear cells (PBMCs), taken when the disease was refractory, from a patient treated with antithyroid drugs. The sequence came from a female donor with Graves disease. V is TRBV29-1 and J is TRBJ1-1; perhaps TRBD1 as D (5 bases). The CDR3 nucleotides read TGCGGCGTCGCGGGACGGATGAACACTGAAGCTTTCTTT. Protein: CGVAGRMNTEAFF. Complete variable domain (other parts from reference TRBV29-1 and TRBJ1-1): SAVISQKPSRDICQRGTSLTIQCQVDSQVTMMFWYRQQPGQSLTLIATANQGSEATYESGFVIDKFPISRPNLTFSTLTVSNMSPEDSSIYLCGVAGRMNTEAFFGQGTRLTVV.